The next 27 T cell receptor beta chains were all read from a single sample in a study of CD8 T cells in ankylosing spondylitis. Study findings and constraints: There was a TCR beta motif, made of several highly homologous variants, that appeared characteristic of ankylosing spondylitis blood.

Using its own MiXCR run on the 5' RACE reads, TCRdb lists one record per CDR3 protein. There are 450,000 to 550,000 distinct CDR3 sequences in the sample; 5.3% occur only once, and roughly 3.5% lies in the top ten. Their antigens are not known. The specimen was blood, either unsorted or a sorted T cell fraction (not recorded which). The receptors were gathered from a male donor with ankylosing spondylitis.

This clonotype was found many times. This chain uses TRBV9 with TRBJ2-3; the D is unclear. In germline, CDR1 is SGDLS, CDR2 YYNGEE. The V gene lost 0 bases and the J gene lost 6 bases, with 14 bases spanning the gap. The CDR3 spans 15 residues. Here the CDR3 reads CASSVDPAVEDTQYF. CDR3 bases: TGTGCCAGCAGCGTAGATCCCGCCGTTGAGGATACGCAGTATTTT.

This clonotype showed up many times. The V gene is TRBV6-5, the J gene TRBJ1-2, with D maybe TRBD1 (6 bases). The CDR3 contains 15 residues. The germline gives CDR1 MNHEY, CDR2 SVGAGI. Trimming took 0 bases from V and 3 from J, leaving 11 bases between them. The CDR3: CASSYSYGGHYGYTF. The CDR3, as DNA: TGTGCCAGCAGTTACTCGTACGGGGGGCACTATGGCTACACCTTC.

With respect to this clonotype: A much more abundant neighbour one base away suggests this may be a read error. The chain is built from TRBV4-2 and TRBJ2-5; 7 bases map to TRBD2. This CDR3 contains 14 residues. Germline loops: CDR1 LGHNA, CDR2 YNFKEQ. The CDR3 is CTSSLGLGGETQYF. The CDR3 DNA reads TGTACCAGCAGCCTAGGACTAGGAGGGGAGACCCAGTACTTC.

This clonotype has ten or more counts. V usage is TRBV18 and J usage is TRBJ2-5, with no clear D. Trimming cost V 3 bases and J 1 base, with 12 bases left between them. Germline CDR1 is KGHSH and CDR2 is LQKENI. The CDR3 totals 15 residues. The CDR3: CASSPRTNTQETQYF. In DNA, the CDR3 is TGTGCCAGCTCACCTCGAACGAACACCCAAGAGACCCAGTACTTC. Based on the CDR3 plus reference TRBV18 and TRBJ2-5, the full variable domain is NAGVMQNPRHLVRRRGQEARLRCSPMKGHSHVYWYRQLPEEGLKFMVYLQKENIIDESGMPKERFSAEFPKEGPSILRIQQVVRGDSAAYFCASSPRTNTQETQYFGPGTRLLVL.

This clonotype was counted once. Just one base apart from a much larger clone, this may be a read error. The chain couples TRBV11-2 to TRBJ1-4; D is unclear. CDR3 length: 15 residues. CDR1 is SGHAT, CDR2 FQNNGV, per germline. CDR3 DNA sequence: TGTGCCACCAGCTTAGCGGGCAGACGGAATGAAAAACTGTTTTTT. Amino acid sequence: CATSLAGRRNEKLFF. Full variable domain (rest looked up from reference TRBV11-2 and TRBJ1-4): EAGVAQSPRYKIIEKRQSVAFWCNPISGHATLYWYQQILGQGPKLLIQFQNNGVVDDSQLPKDRFSAERLKGVDSTLKIQPAKLEDSAVYLCATSLAGRRNEKLFFGSGTQLSVL.

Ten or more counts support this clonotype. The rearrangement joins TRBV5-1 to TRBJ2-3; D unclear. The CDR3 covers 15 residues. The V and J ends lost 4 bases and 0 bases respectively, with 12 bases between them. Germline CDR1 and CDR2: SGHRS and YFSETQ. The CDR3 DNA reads TGCGCCAGCAGCCCCGGATTCGCTAGCACAGATACGCAGTATTTT. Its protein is CASSPGFASTDTQYF.

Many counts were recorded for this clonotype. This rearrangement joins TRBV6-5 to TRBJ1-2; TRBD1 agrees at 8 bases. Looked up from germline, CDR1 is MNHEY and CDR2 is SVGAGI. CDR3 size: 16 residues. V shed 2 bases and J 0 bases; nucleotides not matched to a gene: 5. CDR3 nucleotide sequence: TGTGCCAGCAGTTACATTGACAGGGGAGCTAACTATGGCTACACCTTC. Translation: CASSYIDRGANYGYTF.

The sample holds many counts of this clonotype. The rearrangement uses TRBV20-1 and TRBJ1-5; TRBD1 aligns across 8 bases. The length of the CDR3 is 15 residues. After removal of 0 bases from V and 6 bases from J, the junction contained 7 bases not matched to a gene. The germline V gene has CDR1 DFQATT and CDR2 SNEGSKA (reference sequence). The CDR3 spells CSARDPQGAAQPQHF. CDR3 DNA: TGCAGTGCTAGAGACCCCCAGGGGGCTGCTCAGCCCCAGCATTTT.

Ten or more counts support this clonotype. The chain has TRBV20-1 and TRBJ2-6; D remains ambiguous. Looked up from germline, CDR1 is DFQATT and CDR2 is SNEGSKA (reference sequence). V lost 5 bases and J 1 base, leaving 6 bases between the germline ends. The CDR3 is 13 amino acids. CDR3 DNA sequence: TGCAGTGCTCTAAGTTCTGGGGCCAACGTCCTGACTTTC. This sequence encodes CSALSSGANVLTF.

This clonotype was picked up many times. This chain's CDR3 is CASSLLYNSPLHF. The CDR3 nucleotides read TGTGCCAGCAGTCTTTTATATAATTCACCCCTCCACTTT. This chain uses TRBV12-3 or TRBV12-4 with TRBJ1-6; D is uncertain. This CDR3 has 13 residues. Deletions cut 5 bases from V and 4 bases from J, with 6 bases between.

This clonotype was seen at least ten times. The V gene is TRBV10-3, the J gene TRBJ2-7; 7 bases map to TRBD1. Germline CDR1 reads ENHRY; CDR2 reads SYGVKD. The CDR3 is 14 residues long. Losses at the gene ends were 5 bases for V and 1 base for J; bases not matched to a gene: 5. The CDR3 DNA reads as TGTGCCATCAGTAGGACAGGAGCTTCCTACGAGCAGTACTTC. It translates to CAISRTGASYEQYF.

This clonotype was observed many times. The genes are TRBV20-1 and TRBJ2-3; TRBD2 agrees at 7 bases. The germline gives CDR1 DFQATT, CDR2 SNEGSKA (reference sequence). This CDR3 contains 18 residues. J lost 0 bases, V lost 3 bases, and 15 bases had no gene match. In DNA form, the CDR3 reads TGCAGTGCTAGGGCGGGCAGGTCGGGGGGATCTAGCACAGATACGCAGTATTTT. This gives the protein CSARAGRSGGSSTDTQYF.

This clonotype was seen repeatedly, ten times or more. The CDR3 sequence: CSVSGRVGTEAFF. Written as DNA, the CDR3 is TGCAGCGTATCGGGACGCGTGGGCACTGAAGCTTTCTTT. V usage is TRBV29-1 and J usage is TRBJ1-1; TRBD1 might be the D (5 bases). The ends were cut back, 6 bases at V and 4 bases at J, with 15 bases in the middle. The CDR3 loop spans 13 amino acids. Germline CDR1 reads SQVTM; CDR2 reads ANQGSEA.

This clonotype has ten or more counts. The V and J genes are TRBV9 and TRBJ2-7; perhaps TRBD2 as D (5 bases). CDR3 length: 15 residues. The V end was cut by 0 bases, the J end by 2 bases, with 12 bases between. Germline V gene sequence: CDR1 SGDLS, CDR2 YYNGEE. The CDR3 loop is CASSVAMGDTYEQYF. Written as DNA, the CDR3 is TGTGCCAGCAGCGTAGCGATGGGAGACACCTACGAGCAGTACTTC.

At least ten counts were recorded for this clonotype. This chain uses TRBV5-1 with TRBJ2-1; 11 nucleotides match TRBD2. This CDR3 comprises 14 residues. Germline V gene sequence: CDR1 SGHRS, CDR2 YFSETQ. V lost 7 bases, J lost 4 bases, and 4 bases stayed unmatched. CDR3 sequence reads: CASQGLADYNEQFF. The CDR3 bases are TGCGCCAGCCAGGGACTAGCGGATTACAATGAGCAGTTCTTC.

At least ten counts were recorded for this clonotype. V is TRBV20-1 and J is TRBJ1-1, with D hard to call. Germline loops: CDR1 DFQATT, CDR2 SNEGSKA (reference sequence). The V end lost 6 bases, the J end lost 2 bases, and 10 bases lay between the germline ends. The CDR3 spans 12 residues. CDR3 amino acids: CSALGLNTEAFF. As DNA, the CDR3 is TGCAGTGCGTTAGGCCTTAACACTGAAGCTTTCTTT.

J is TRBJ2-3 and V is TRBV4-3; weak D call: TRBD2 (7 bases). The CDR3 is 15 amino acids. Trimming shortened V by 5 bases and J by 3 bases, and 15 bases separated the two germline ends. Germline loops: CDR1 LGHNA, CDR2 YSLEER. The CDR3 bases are TGCGCCAGCAGCAAGGGGGGGGAAGGAACAGATACGCAGTATTTT. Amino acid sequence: CASSKGGEGTDTQYF.

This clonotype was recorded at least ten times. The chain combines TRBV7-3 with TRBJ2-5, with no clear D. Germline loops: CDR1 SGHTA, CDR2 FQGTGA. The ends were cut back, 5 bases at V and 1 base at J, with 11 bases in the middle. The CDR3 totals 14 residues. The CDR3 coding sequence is TGTGCCAGCAGCCCCACCGGTCTCCAAGAGACCCAGTACTTC. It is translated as CASSPTGLQETQYF.

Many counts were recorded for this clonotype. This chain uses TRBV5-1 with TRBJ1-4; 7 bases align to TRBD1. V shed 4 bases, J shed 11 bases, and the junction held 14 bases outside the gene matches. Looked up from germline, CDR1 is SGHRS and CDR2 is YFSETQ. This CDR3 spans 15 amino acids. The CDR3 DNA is TGCGCCAGCAGCCGGGATTGGACAGGTGGAGCGAAACTGTTTTTT. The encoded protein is CASSRDWTGGAKLFF.

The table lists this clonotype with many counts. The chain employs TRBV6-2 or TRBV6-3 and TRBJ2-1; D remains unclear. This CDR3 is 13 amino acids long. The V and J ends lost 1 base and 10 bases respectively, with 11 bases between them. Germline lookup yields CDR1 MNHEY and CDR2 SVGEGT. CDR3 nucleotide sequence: TGTGCCAGCAGTTACTACGACCGGGCCGAGCAGTTCTTC. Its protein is CASSYYDRAEQFF.

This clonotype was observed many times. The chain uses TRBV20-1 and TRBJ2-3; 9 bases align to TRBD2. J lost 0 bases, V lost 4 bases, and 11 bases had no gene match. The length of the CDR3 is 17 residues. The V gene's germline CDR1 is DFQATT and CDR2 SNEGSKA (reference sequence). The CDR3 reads CSANAKRGAASTDTQYF. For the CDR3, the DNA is TGCAGTGCTAATGCGAAGCGGGGGGCCGCCAGCACAGATACGCAGTATTTT.

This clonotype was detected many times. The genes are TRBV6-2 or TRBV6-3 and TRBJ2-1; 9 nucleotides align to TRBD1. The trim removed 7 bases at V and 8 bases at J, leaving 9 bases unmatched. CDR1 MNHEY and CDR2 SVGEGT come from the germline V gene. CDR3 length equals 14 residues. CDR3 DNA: TGTGCCAGCACCCAACGGGGACAGGGCTATGAGCAGTTCTTC. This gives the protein CASTQRGQGYEQFF.

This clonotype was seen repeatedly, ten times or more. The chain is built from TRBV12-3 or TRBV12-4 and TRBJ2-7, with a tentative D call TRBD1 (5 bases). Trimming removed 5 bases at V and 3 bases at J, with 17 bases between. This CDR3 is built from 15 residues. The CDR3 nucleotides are TGTGCCAGCAGTCCTAGGGGCCTGAGGTTCTACGAGCAGTACTTC. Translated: CASSPRGLRFYEQYF.

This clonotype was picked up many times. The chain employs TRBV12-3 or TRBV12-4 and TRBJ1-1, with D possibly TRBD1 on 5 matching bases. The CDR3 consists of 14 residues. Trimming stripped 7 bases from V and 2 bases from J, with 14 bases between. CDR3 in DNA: TGTGCCAGCACCACTTCCGGGGCCAACACTGAAGCTTTCTTT. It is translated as CASTTSGANTEAFF.

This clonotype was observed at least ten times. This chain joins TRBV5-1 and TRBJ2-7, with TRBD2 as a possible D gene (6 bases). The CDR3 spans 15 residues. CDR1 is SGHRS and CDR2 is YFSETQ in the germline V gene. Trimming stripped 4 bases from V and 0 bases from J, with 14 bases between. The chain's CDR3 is CASSPRDGSSYEQYF. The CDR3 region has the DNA TGCGCCAGCAGCCCCCGGGACGGGAGCTCCTACGAGCAGTACTTC.

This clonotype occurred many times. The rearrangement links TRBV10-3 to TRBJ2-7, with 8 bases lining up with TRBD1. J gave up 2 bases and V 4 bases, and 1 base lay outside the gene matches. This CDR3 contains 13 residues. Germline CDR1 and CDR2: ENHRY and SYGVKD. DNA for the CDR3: TGTGCCATCAGTGCGGACAGGGCCTACGAGCAGTACTTC. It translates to CAISADRAYEQYF.

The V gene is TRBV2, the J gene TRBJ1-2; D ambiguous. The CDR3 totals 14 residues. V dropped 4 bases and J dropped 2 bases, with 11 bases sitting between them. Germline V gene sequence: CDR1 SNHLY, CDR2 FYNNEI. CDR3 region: CASSGSHRNYGYTF. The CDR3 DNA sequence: TGTGCCAGCAGTGGTTCACATAGGAACTATGGCTACACCTTC.